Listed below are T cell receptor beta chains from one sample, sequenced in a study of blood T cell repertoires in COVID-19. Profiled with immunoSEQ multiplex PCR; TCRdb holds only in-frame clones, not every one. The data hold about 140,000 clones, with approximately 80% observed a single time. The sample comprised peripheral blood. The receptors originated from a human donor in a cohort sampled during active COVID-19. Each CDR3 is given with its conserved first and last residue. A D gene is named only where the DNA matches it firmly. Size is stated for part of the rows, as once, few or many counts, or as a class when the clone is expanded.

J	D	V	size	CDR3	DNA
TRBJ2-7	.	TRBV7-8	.	CASSSLYEQYF	TGTGCCAGCAGCTCTCTCTACGAGCAGTACTTC
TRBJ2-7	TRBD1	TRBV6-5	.	CASSSLDRGHYEQYF	TGTGCCAGCAGTTCCCTCGACAGGGGACACTACGAGCAGTACTTC
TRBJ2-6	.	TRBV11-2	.	CASSSLRTGKRGANVLTF	TGTGCCAGCAGCTCTTTAAGAACAGGGAAGAGAGGGGCCAACGTCCTGACTTTC
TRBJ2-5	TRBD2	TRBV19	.	CASSMAGGQFRLAGEETQYF	TGTGCCAGTAGTATGGCAGGGGGCCAATTTCGACTAGCGGGTGAAGAGACCCAGTACTTC
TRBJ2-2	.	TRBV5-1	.	CASSLLGPNTGELFF	TGCGCCAGCAGCCTCCTGGGCCCCAACACCGGGGAGCTGTTTTTT
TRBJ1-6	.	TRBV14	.	CASSQMDTYNSPLHF	TGTGCCAGCAGCCAAATGGACACCTATAATTCACCCCTCCACTTT
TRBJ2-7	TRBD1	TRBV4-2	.	CASSQVQGAYEQYF	TGTGCCAGCAGCCAAGTTCAGGGGGCCTACGAGCAGTACTTC
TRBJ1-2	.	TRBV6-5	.	CASTTGTRHSDGYTF	TGTGCCAGCACTACCGGGACACGGCATTCAGATGGCTACACCTTC
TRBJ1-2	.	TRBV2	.	CASSMTANYGYTF	TGTGCCAGCAGCATGACAGCTAACTATGGCTACACCTTC
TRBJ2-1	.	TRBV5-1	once	CASSLARSAINEQFF	TGCGCCAGCAGCTTGGCCCGCAGCGCAATCAATGAGCAGTTCTTC
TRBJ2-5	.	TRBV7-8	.	CASSLGQGGKETQYF	TGTGCCAGCAGCTTAGGGCAGGGGGGAAAAGAGACCCAGTACTTC
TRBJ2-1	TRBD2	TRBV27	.	CASSLLAAPNEQFF	TGTGCCAGCAGTTTGCTAGCGGCCCCCAATGAGCAGTTCTTC
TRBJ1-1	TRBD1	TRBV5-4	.	CASNPKDRGAEAFF	TGTGCCAGCAACCCGAAAGACAGGGGAGCTGAAGCTTTCTTT
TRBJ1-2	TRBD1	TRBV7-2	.	CASSPDRGNYGYTF	TGTGCCAGCAGCCCGGACAGGGGGAACTATGGCTACACCTTC
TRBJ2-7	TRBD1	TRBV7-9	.	CASSLPGQGNHEQYF	TGTGCCAGCAGCTTGCCGGGACAGGGCAACCACGAGCAGTACTTC
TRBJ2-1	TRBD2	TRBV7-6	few	CASSPSGGASNEQFF	TGTGCCAGCAGCCCTAGCGGGGGGGCCTCCAATGAGCAGTTCTTC
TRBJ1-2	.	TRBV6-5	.	CASSYSKGGRGYTF	TGTGCCAGCAGTTACTCGAAGGGAGGTCGGGGCTACACCTTC
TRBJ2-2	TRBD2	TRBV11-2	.	CASTPKLLAGSGELFF	TGTGCCAGCACCCCAAAGTTACTAGCGGGTTCCGGGGAGCTGTTTTTT
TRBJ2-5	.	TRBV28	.	CASSSPRGQETQYF	TGTGCCAGCAGCAGCCCGCGGGGGCAGGAGACCCAGTACTTC
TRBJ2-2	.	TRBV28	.	CASSSLLPGELFF	TGTGCCAGCAGTTCCTTACTCCCCGGGGAGCTGTTTTTT
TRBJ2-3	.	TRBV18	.	CASSPSLTGRGTDTQYF	TGTGCCAGCTCACCGTCACTAACAGGGCGAGGCACAGATACGCAGTATTTT
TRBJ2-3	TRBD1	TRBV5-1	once	CASSQDRGPQPRTDTQYF	TGCGCCAGCAGCCAAGACAGGGGGCCACAACCACGCACAGATACGCAGTATTTT
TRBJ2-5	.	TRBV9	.	CASSDGLGETQYF	TGTGCCAGCAGCGACGGACTGGGGGAGACCCAGTACTTC
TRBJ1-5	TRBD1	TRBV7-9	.	CASSQGGYQPQHF	TGTGCCAGCAGCCAGGGGGGTTATCAGCCCCAGCATTTT
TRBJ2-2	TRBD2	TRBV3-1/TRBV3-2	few	CASSQSAGGTNTGELFF	TGTGCCAGCAGCCAATCGGCGGGGGGGACGAACACCGGGGAGCTGTTTTTT
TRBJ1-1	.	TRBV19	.	CASSPRAGAHTEAFF	TGTGCCAGTAGTCCGAGGGCGGGGGCGCACACTGAAGCTTTCTTT